The rows below give T cell receptor beta chains drawn from one sample of a study of neurological immune-mediated disorders. MiXCR, applied by TCRdb to the 5' RACE reads, yields one record per CDR3 protein. The sample lists approximately 85,000 distinct CDR3 sequences, around 14% occurring once. Sequencing was performed on PBMCs. The receptors were gathered from a female donor with HTLV-1-associated myelopathy (HAM/TSP). Each CDR3 is given without its conserved first and last residue. The order of the fields is V gene, J gene, CDR3 protein.

>TRBV4-1|TRBJ2-7
ASSQDLHSSPYEQY
>TRBV20-1|TRBJ2-1
SASGGEGNEQF
>TRBV30|TRBJ2-2
AWSFQDRRPGELF
>TRBV18|TRBJ1-4
ASSPREEARKLF
>TRBV7-2|TRBJ2-5
ASSARGDVKTQY
>TRBV9|TRBJ2-7
ASSQLEGQGRGEQY
>TRBV7-6|TRBJ2-1
ASSLMAGGGEQF
>TRBV28|TRBJ1-2
ASSSPTGQGYGYT
>TRBV6-6|TRBJ1-4
ASSSTGGNEKLF
>TRBV21-1|TRBJ2-5
ASSKVRGGQETQY
>TRBV5-1|TRBJ2-7
ASSPQSGSSYEQY
>TRBV2|TRBJ2-2
ASGRGVTGELF
>TRBV20-1|TRBJ1-5
SAKQSNQPQH
>TRBV5-8|TRBJ1-2
ASSLKGQGIYGYT
>TRBV11-2|TRBJ2-1
ASSFSGSSDEQF
>TRBV7-9|TRBJ1-5
AVTERNQPQH
>TRBV7-2|TRBJ2-5
ASSLVGTVGETQY
>TRBV12-3/TRBV12-4|TRBJ2-2
ASSPGLGAGELF
>TRBV7-9|TRBJ2-7
ASSLATPGTGGREQY
>TRBV12-3/TRBV12-4|TRBJ2-5
ASMRRRGETQY
>TRBV12-3/TRBV12-4|TRBJ2-1
ASRASGLNERF
>TRBV28|TRBJ2-3
ASHTGGGTDTQY
>TRBV7-3|TRBJ2-3
ASSPSGLRPDTQY
>TRBV20-1|TRBJ1-2
SAEQPFGYT
>TRBV12-3/TRBV12-4|TRBJ2-3
ASSKGTGGTDTQY
>TRBV28|TRBJ2-1
ASSTRGGSNEQF
>TRBV2|TRBJ2-4
ASSEALGLGGNIQY
>TRBV20-1|TRBJ2-7
SAPPGLAGGEIYEQY
>TRBV5-1|TRBJ2-1
ASSLGFSNNEQF
>TRBV11-2|TRBJ1-5
ASSPGQGIVGNQPQH
>TRBV28|TRBJ2-1
ASSLYSHEQF
>TRBV7-9|TRBJ1-2
ASSPDRGGEQYFGPGGNYGYT
>TRBV29-1|TRBJ2-3
SVEGNLAGVSTDTQY
>TRBV4-1|TRBJ2-1
ASSQAGVNEQF
>TRBV20-1|TRBJ1-5
SAREPPGYSNQPQH
>TRBV27|TRBJ2-2
ASRPELGGGSNTGELF
>TRBV15|TRBJ2-5
ATSRDLKETQY
>TRBV10-3|TRBJ2-5
AIGSGGGGETQY
>TRBV18|TRBJ2-7
ASSTRGVVIPYEQY
>TRBV7-2|TRBJ2-7
ASSLRTGTTYEQY
>TRBV6-6|TRBJ2-2
ASRPSGTANTGELF
>TRBV20-1|TRBJ2-7
SARAAGSYEQY
>TRBV5-1|TRBJ2-3
ASSLKSREDTQY
>TRBV10-3|TRBJ2-4
AISERSSGGLGKNIQY
>TRBV6-6|TRBJ1-1
ASRPKEGHTEAF
>TRBV5-1|TRBJ2-7
ASSGDGISYEQY
>TRBV20-1|TRBJ2-1
SASHLGGYNEQF
>TRBV7-2|TRBJ2-3
ASKPGQGTDTQY
>TRBV7-9|TRBJ2-2
ARGGNTGELF
>TRBV5-1|TRBJ1-1
ASSLAGAANTEAF
>TRBV20-1|TRBJ2-7
SAPGQGALGEQY
>TRBV12-3/TRBV12-4|TRBJ1-5
ASSLQGSGPQH
>TRBV5-1|TRBJ1-5
ASSLFDRGSSNSNQPQH
>TRBV5-1|TRBJ1-3
ASSLGLSGNTIY
>TRBV5-1|TRBJ2-1
ASSPNPITYASAYNEQF